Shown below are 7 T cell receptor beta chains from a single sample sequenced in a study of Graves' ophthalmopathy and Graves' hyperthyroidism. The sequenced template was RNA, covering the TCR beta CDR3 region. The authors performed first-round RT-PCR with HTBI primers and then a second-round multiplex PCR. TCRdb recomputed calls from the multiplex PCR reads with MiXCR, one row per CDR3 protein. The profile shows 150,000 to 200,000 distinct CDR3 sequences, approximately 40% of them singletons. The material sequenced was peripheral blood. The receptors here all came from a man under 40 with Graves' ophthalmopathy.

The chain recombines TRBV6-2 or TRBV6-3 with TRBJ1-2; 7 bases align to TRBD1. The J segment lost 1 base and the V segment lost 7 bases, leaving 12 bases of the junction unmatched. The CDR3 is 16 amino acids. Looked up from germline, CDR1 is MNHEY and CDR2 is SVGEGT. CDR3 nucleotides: TGTGCCAGCACCCCCACCGGACAGGAGAATAACTATGGCTACACCTTC. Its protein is CASTPTGQENNYGYTF.

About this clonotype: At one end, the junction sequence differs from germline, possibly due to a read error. This CDR3 reads CAWSEGARTGKTF. CDR3 sequence (DNA): TGTGCCTGGAGCGAGGGGGCTAGGACAGGGAAAACCTTC. The chain links TRBV30 to TRBJ2-7, with 8 positions matching TRBD1. The germline V gene encodes CDR1 GTSNPN and CDR2 SVGIG (reference sequence). This CDR3 is 13 amino acids long.

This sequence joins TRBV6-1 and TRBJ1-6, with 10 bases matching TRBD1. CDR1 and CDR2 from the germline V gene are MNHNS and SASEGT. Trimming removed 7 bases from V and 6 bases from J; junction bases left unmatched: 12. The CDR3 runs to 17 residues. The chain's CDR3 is CASTTVRDRGVNSPLHF. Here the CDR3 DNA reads TGTGCCAGCACCACAGTAAGGGACAGGGGAGTTAATTCACCCCTCCACTTT.

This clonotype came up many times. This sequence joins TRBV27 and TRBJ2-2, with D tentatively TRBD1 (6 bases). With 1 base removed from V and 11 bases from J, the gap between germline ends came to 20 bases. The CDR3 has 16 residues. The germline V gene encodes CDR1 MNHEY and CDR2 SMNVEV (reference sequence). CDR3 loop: CASSLLGQTDLGELFF. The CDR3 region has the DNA TGTGCCAGCAGTTTATTAGGACAGACGGACCTCGGTGAGCTGTTTTTT.

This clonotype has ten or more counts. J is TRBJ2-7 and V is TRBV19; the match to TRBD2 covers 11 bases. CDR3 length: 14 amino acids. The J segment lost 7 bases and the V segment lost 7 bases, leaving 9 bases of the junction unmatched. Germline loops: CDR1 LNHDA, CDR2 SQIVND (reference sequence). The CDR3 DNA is TGTGCCAGTACCCCTGGGGGACTAGCGGTAGAGCAGTACTTC. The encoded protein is CASTPGGLAVEQYF.

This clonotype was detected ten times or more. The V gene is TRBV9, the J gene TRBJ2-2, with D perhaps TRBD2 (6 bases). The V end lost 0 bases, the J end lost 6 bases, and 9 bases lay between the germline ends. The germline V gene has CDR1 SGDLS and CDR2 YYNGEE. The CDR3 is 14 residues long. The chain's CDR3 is CASSVVSGAGELFF. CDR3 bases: TGTGCCAGCAGCGTAGTATCGGGGGCCGGGGAGCTGTTTTTT.

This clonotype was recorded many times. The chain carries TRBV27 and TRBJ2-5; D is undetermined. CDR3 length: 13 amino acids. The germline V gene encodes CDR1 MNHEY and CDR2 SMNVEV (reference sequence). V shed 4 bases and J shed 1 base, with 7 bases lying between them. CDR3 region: CASSSLTQETQYF. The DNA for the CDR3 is TGTGCCAGCAGTTCGTTAACCCAAGAGACCCAGTACTTC.